The clone carrying this T cell receptor (beta chain) occurred a few times. The protocol was immunoSEQ multiplex PCR, while the TCRdb copy is restricted to in-frame clones and leaves out a portion. Of 30,000 to 40,000 clones listed, about four fifths were seen once; the top ten hold about a fifth. Germline values: CDR1 LNHDA, CDR2 SQIVND (reference sequence). V was pared by 8 bases and J by 10 bases, with 16 bases of the junction left unmatched. This CDR3 has 14 amino acids. The entry originates in a study of control samples from healthy donors and cancer patients. The chain carries TRBV19 and TRBJ1-2; 7 bases are a match to TRBD1. Material for sequencing was PBMCs. The receptor comes from a woman in her sixties with lung cancer. The CDR3 protein is CASRSSTGLEDYTF. CDR3 DNA sequence: TGTGCCAGTCGCTCATCGACAGGGTTGGAGGACTACACCTTC.